The 17 T cell receptor beta chains below come from one sample, sequenced in a study of T-cell reconstitution after alpha-beta-depleted transplantation in children. Unique molecular identifiers featured in how the TCRbeta library was prepared. TCRdb re-called the PCR reads through MiXCR, storing one row per CDR3 protein. The top ten clones hold over 25% of a sample with about 980,000 distinct CDR3 sequences, about 30% of them seen once. Here the sequenced sample was PBMCs, mostly from graft donor cells, taken 360 days after TCRalphabeta/CD19-depleted stem cell transplant. The receptors were gathered from a boy younger than two who had a stem cell transplant for SCID, so the T cells may come from the graft donor.

The rearrangement links TRBV9 to TRBJ2-7, with D perhaps assigned TRBD1 or TRBD2 (6 bases each). Germline loops: CDR1 SGDLS, CDR2 YYNGEE. This CDR3 region has 13 residues. V was pared by 2 bases and J by 3 bases, with 9 bases between. The CDR3 here is CASSVKGGYEQYF. In nucleotides, the CDR3 is TGTGCCAGCAGCGTTAAGGGGGGCTACGAGCAGTACTTC.

The V call is TRBV6-2 or TRBV6-3, the J call TRBJ2-6, with D maybe TRBD1 (5 bases). CDR3 length: 16 amino acids. Germline CDR1 and CDR2: MNHEY and SVGEGT. With 0 bases removed from V and 2 bases from J, the gap between germline ends came to 8 bases. The DNA of the CDR3 is TGTGCCAGCAGTTACTCTGCCAGGGCTGGGGCCAACGTCCTGACTTTC. Translating it yields CASSYSARAGANVLTF.

V gene TRBV9 combines with J gene TRBJ2-1; 7 positions match TRBD2. Germline loops: CDR1 SGDLS, CDR2 YYNGEE. The CDR3 spans 15 residues. J lost 9 bases, V lost 7 bases, and 16 bases had no gene match. The CDR3, as DNA: TGTGCCAGCGACATGACTAGCACAACCTCGGGTGAGCAGTTCTTC. It codes for CASDMTSTTSGEQFF.

This clonotype was seen a few times. V is TRBV4-2 and J is TRBJ2-7; the D gene could be TRBD1 or TRBD2 (5 bases each). This CDR3 comprises 13 residues. With 3 bases removed from V and 6 bases from J, the gap between germline ends came to 12 bases. Germline loops: CDR1 LGHNA, CDR2 YNFKEQ. The CDR3 protein is CASSQWTRGEQYF. The CDR3 region has the DNA TGTGCCAGCAGCCAGTGGACGAGGGGCGAGCAGTACTTC.

This clonotype was observed a handful of times. The chain couples TRBV7-2 to TRBJ2-1; TRBD2 matches 7 bases. The CDR3 runs to 16 residues. CDR1 is SGHTA, CDR2 FQGNSA, per germline. V lost 5 bases to trimming and J lost 0 bases; unmatched junction nucleotides: 7. The CDR3 loop reads CASSRSGATSYNEQFF. The CDR3 coding sequence is TGTGCCAGCAGCCGCAGCGGGGCCACCTCCTACAATGAGCAGTTCTTC.

The chain couples TRBV6-5 to TRBJ2-3; D is uncertain. Trimming took off 6 bases at V and 0 bases at J, with 10 bases between the two ends. Per the germline V gene, CDR1 is MNHEY and CDR2 is SVGAGI. This CDR3 has 14 amino acids. The CDR3: CASSNNWSTDTQYF. The CDR3 bases are TGTGCCAGCAGCAATAATTGGAGCACAGATACGCAGTATTTT.

The chain employs TRBV5-1 and TRBJ2-7; 7 bases match TRBD2. The CDR3 extends over 15 amino acids. J gave up 6 bases and V 0 bases, and 9 bases lay outside the gene matches. Germline V gene sequence: CDR1 SGHRS, CDR2 YFSETQ. The CDR3 spells CASSLAYREDGEQYF. The CDR3 DNA reads TGCGCCAGCAGCTTGGCCTACCGGGAGGACGGCGAGCAGTACTTC.

This clonotype appeared many times. The V gene is TRBV20-1, the J gene TRBJ1-5, with a weak D call TRBD1 (5 bases). Trimming stripped 0 bases from V and 1 base from J, with 13 bases between. From germline, CDR1 is DFQATT and CDR2 SNEGSKA (reference sequence). The CDR3 has 16 residues. The CDR3 is CSARENGGASNQPQHF. DNA of the CDR3: TGCAGTGCTAGAGAGAATGGTGGGGCGAGCAATCAGCCCCAGCATTTT.

The chain employs TRBV7-6 and TRBJ2-5; 15 bases match TRBD2. Germline assignment: CDR1 SGHVS and CDR2 FNYEAQ. The CDR3 has 18 residues. V shed 5 bases and J 5 bases; nucleotides not matched to a gene: 12. The CDR3 here is CASSPSMGLAGGMETQYF. Here the CDR3 DNA reads TGTGCCAGCAGCCCTTCCATGGGACTAGCGGGGGGCATGGAGACCCAGTACTTC.

The V call is TRBV12-3 or TRBV12-4, the J call TRBJ2-1; 7 nucleotides align to TRBD1. This CDR3 has 13 residues. The V segment lost 3 bases and the J segment 11 bases; nucleotides outside the gene matches: 7. The chain's CDR3 is CASSLGQGEKQFF. The DNA for the CDR3 is TGTGCCAGCAGTTTGGGGCAGGGGGAGAAGCAGTTCTTC.

This clonotype was counted a few times. The chain combines TRBV12-3 or TRBV12-4 with TRBJ2-7, with TRBD2 identical over 7 bases. Germline trimming cut 2 bases from V and 6 bases from J; bases unmatched to any gene: 10. This CDR3 comprises 15 residues. In nucleotides, the CDR3 is TGTGCCAGCAGTTTACAGGCGGGGGTAACTTCCGAGCAGTACTTC. Protein: CASSLQAGVTSEQYF.

The chain recombines TRBV6-2 or TRBV6-3 with TRBJ2-2, with unresolved D. The V gene lost 8 bases and the J gene lost 6 bases, with 16 bases spanning the gap. The length of the CDR3 is 14 residues. Germline CDR1 is MNHEY and CDR2 is SVGEGT. CDR3 residues: CASGLPMYAGELFF. In DNA, the CDR3 is TGTGCCAGCGGCCTCCCTATGTATGCCGGGGAGCTGTTTTTT.

The V gene is TRBV4-1, the J gene TRBJ2-7; 7 nucleotides agree with TRBD1. The CDR3 contains 16 residues. The germline V gene encodes CDR1 MGHRA and CDR2 YSYEKL. Trimming removed 3 bases from V and 1 base from J; junction bases left unmatched: 9. Here the CDR3 reads CASSHSTGQTSYEQYF. The CDR3, as DNA: TGCGCCAGCAGCCACTCTACGGGACAGACATCCTACGAGCAGTACTTC.

The rearrangement uses TRBV6-6 and TRBJ2-5; TRBD1 is a possible D gene (5 bases). This CDR3 is built from 13 residues. Germline V gives CDR1 MNHNY, CDR2 SVGAGI (reference sequence). V shed 6 bases and J shed 2 bases, with 10 bases lying between them. The CDR3 nucleotides read TGTGCCAGCAGCTGGACACAACAAGAGACCCAGTACTTC. Translated: CASSWTQQETQYF.

V gene TRBV3-1 combines with J gene TRBJ1-3; D ambiguous. Looked up from germline, CDR1 is LGHDT and CDR2 is YNNKEL (reference sequence). The CDR3 length is 14 residues. The germline V and J ends were trimmed by 1 base and 4 bases, with 8 bases remaining between them. CDR3 in amino acids: CASSQVYGGNTIYF. In DNA, the CDR3 is TGTGCCAGCAGCCAAGTTTACGGGGGAAACACCATATATTTT.

This clonotype was counted between two and nine times. This chain uses TRBV20-1 with TRBJ2-7, with D perhaps matching TRBD2 (6 bases). V was cut by 3 bases and J by 3 bases, with 15 bases left in between. CDR3 length equals 14 residues. Germline V gene lookup returns CDR1 DFQATT and CDR2 SNEGSKA (reference sequence). Here the CDR3 reads CSARAGTGVYEQYF. In DNA form, the CDR3 reads TGCAGTGCTAGGGCCGGCACGGGGGTCTACGAGCAGTACTTC.

This clonotype has a handful of counts. This chain links TRBV19 with TRBJ1-5; no clear D. The CDR3 has 15 amino acids. Germline V lookup: CDR1 LNHDA, CDR2 SQIVND (reference sequence). Trimming took off 2 bases at V and 4 bases at J, with 12 bases between the two ends. The DNA for the CDR3 is TGTGCCAGTAGTATACGGGGTTCTGGGAATCAGCCCCAGCATTTT. It yields the protein CASSIRGSGNQPQHF.